This T cell receptor beta chain was documented in a study of cytomegalovirus exposure and HLA in healthy donors. Broader study findings: There were some V segments, including TRBV6-2 and TRBV6-3, excluded as indistinguishable. The authors later found most CMV-associated TCR beta chains appeared HLA-restricted. The majority of TCR sequences were rare, yet some public TCRs appeared in many donors. With DRB1 most and HLA-C fewest, TCR association rates differed between HLA loci in a later analysis.

For this clone: Its antigen remains unidentified.

The CDR3 covers 14 residues. Germline V gene data show CDR1 as SGHDT and CDR2 as YYEEEE. V shed 4 bases and J shed 3 bases, with 11 bases lying between them. PCR involved 60 Vbeta and 13 Jbeta primers. TCRdb's table, derived via immunoSEQ multiplex PCR, lists solely in-frame clones and lacks some. Of hundreds of thousands of clones in the sample, approximately 90% were seen once. The source of this sequence is a woman aged 18-35 years in good health and CMV-seronegative. The sequencing input was PBMCs. V and J are TRBV5-6 and TRBJ2-1; no clear D gene. This CDR3 is CASSLPTVYNEQFF. The CDR3 DNA sequence: TGTGCCAGCAGCCTTCCGACTGTCTACAATGAGCAGTTCTTC.